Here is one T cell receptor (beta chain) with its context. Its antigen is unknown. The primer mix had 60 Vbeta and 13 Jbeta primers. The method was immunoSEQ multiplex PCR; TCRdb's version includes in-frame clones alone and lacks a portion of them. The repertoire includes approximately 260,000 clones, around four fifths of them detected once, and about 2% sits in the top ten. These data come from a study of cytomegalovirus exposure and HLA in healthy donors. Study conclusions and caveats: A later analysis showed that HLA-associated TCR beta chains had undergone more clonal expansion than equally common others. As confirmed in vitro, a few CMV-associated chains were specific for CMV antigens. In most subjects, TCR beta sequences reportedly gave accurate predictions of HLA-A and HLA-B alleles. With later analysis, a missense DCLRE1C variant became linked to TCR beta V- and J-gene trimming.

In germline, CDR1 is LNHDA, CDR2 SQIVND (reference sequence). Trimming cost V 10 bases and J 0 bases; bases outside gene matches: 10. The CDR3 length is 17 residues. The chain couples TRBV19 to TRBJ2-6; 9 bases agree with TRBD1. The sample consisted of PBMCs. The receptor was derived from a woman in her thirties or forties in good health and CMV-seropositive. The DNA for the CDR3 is TGTGCCACCCATTTGGGACAGGGAGTCTCTGGGGCCAACGTCCTGACTTTC. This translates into CATHLGQGVSGANVLTF.